Sequencing of this TCR beta chain was carried out in a study of blood T cell repertoires in COVID-19. Measured with immunoSEQ multiplex PCR; TCRdb has only the in-frame clones, and not every one. The sample includes over 200,000 clones, 80% seen only once; the top ten take 4% to 5.5%. This CDR3 comprises 17 residues. Per germline, CDR1 MGHRA and CDR2 YSYEKL. V gave up 1 base and J gave up 3 bases; unmatched junction bases: 12. The rearrangement joins TRBV4-1 to TRBJ2-7; 7 nucleotides agree with TRBD1. The sequence derives from a human donor in a cohort sampled during active COVID-19. The sequenced material came from peripheral blood. This CDR3 reads CASSQAQGVVGDYEQYF. CDR3 sequence (DNA): TGCGCCAGCAGCCAAGCCCAGGGGGTAGTGGGAGACTACGAGCAGTACTTC.